A selection of T cell receptor beta chains follows, all from one sample in a study of blood T cell repertoires in COVID-19. The table came from immunoSEQ multiplex PCR; TCRdb's copy has only in-frame clones and leaves some out. The table shows about 230,000 clones, with roughly 85% occurring only once. The sample taken for sequencing was peripheral blood. The receptors stem from a woman aged 70-85 years with active or convalescent COVID-19. CDR3s include the opening cysteine and the closing phenylalanine or tryptophan. D genes are given only for firm matches. Part of the rows lack a size; the others show once, few, many or a class for expanded clones.

d_call	clone_size	v_call	j_call	cdr3_nt	cdr3_aa
TRBD2	.	TRBV6-5	TRBJ2-3	TGTGCCAGCTTAACCGGGGGGGCCTCAGATACGCAGTATTTT	CASLTGGASDTQYF
.	.	TRBV7-9	TRBJ2-1	TGTGCCAGCGCGGCAACGGAGGTGGGGCAGTTCTTC	CASAATEVGQFF
.	.	TRBV19	TRBJ1-1	TGTGCCAGTAGGGGACAACAGGGAGGGCCTGAAGCTTTCTTT	CASRGQQGGPEAFF
.	.	TRBV27	TRBJ2-3	TGTGCCAGCAGTTTTGAAGGGGCGGCAGATACGCAGTATTTT	CASSFEGAADTQYF
TRBD1	once	TRBV5-4	TRBJ1-2	TGTGCCAGCAGCTCCGGGACAGCTCCATCCTATGGCTACACCTTC	CASSSGTAPSYGYTF
.	.	TRBV13	TRBJ2-7	TGTGCCAGCAGCTCAATATCCGGGTCACACGGAGTATACGAGCAGTACTTC	CASSSISGSHGVYEQYF
.	.	TRBV4-1	TRBJ2-3	TGCGCCAGCAGCCAGAGGCGGCCTTGCACAGATACGCAGTATTTT	CASSQRRPCTDTQYF
TRBD1	.	TRBV7-2	TRBJ1-2	TGTGCCAGCAGCTTAGAACAGGGGCTTGGGGGCTACACCTTC	CASSLEQGLGGYTF
TRBD2	.	TRBV11-2	TRBJ2-5	TGTGCCAGCAGCCAGCTAGGGACTAGCGGGCAAGAAGAGACCCAGTACTTC	CASSQLGTSGQEETQYF
TRBD2	.	TRBV2	TRBJ2-3	TGTGCCAGCAGTGCCCCCGGGAGGTCTAGCACAGATACGCAGTATTTT	CASSAPGRSSTDTQYF
.	.	TRBV11-2	TRBJ1-1	TGTGCCAGCCAAGCGGGCCTCGAGGCTGAAGCTTTCTTT	CASQAGLEAEAFF
.	.	TRBV28	TRBJ1-6	TGTGCCAGCAGTTTGGTGACACCTCGAGTGGATTCACCCCTCCACTTT	CASSLVTPRVDSPLHF
TRBD1	.	TRBV5-6	TRBJ2-7	TGTGCCAGCAGCCTAGGACAGGGGGCCTACGAGCAGTACTTC	CASSLGQGAYEQYF
.	.	TRBV27	TRBJ1-1	TGTGCCAGCAGCAAAGGGGCCGTGAACACTGAAGCTTTCTTT	CASSKGAVNTEAFF
TRBD2	.	TRBV3-1/TRBV3-2	TRBJ2-5	TGTGCCAGCAGCCACTCGGGGGGAGAGACCCAGTACTTC	CASSHSGGETQYF
.	.	TRBV5-1	TRBJ1-1	TGCGCCAGCAGCTCTTCTGGGGAGCTCGAAGCTTTCTTT	CASSSSGELEAFF
.	few	TRBV12-3/TRBV12-4	TRBJ1-1	TGTGCCAGCAGTTTTTATGAAGAGGCTGAAGCTTTCTTT	CASSFYEEAEAFF
TRBD2	.	TRBV5-1	TRBJ2-1	TGCGCCAGCAGCTTGGTTGGGACTAGCGGGGGGCTCTACAATGAGCAGTTCTTC	CASSLVGTSGGLYNEQFF
.	.	TRBV27	TRBJ1-6	TGTGCCAGCATCATGGGGGCGTCCTATAATTCACCCCTCCACTTT	CASIMGASYNSPLHF
.	.	TRBV5-4	TRBJ1-2	TGTGCCAGCAGCTTGAGGGGGTACTATGGCTACACCTTC	CASSLRGYYGYTF
TRBD2	.	TRBV6-5	TRBJ2-1	TGTGCCAGCAGTTCCCTGGGTCTAGCGGAGGGTAATGAGCAGTTCTTC	CASSSLGLAEGNEQFF
TRBD1	.	TRBV7-2	TRBJ2-1	TGTGCCAGCAGCGGCAGGACAGGGGTGAGTAATGAGCAGTTCTTC	CASSGRTGVSNEQFF
.	.	TRBV28	TRBJ1-4	TGTGCCAGCTCGGAGGGGAGGACTAATGAAAAACTGTTTTTT	CASSEGRTNEKLFF
.	.	TRBV7-6	TRBJ1-3	TGTGCCAGCAGCAAACAAGGGGGATTCGGAAACACCATATATTTT	CASSKQGGFGNTIYF